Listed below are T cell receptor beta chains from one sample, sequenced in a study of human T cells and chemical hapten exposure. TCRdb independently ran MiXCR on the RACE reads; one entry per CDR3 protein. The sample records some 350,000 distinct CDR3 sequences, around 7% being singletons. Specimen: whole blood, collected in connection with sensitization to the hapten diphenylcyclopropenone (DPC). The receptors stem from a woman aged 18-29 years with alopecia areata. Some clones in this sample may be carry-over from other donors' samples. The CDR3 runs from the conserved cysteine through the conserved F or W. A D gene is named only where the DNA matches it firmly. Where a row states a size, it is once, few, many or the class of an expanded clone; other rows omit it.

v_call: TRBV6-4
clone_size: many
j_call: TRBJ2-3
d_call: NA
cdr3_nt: TGTGCCAGCAGTGAAATCTCCGGGGATACGCAGTATTTT
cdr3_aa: CASSEISGDTQYF

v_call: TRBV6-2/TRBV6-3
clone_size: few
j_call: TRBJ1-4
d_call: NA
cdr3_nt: TGTGCCAGCAAAGAAGCGGGGCTGAATGAAAAACTGTTTTTT
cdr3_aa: CASKEAGLNEKLFF

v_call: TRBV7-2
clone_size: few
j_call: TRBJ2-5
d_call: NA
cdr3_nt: TGTGCCAGCAGCTTCCTCTCTCAGCGCGGGTACTTTGGGGGCCAAGAGACCCAGTACTTC
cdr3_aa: CASSFLSQRGYFGGQETQYF

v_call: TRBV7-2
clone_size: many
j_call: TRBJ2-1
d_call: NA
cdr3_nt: TGTGCCAGCAGCTTCGACAGGGGACTAAAGAATGAGCAGTTCTTC
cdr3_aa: CASSFDRGLKNEQFF

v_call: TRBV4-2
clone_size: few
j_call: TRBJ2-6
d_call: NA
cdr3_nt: TGTGCCAGCAGCCAAGATGGGGCTGGGGCCAACGTCCTGACTTTC
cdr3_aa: CASSQDGAGANVLTF

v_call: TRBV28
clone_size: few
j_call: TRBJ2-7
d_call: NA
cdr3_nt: TGTGCCAGCAGTGGGCTCGAGGGCGAGCAGTACTTC
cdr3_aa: CASSGLEGEQYF

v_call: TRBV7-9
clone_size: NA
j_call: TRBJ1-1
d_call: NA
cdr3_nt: TGTGCCAGCAGCCCCCGGACGGGCCATTTCACTGAAGCTTTCTTT
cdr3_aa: CASSPRTGHFTEAFF

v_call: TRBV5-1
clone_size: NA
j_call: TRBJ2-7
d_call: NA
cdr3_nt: TGCGCCAGCAGACGTTCGGCACAGGACGAGCAGTACTTC
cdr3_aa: CASRRSAQDEQYF

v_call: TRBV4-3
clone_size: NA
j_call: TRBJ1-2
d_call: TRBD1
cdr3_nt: TGCGCCAGCAGCCAAGATTCGAGACAGGGGGCGATCAATGGCTACACCTTC
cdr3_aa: CASSQDSRQGAINGYTF

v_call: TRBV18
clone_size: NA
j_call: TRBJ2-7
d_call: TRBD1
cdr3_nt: TGTGCCAGCTCTCAAACAGGGGCCCGCTCCTACGAGCAGTACTTC
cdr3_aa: CASSQTGARSYEQYF

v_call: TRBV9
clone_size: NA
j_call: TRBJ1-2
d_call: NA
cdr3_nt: TGTGCCAGCAGCGTAGGAACAGGTCCTTACTATGGCTACACCTTC
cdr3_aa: CASSVGTGPYYGYTF

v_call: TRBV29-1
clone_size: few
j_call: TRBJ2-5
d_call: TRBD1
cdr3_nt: TGCAGCGCCGTACAGGGGGGCTATGCCGTGGCCCAGTACTTC
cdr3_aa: CSAVQGGYAVAQYF

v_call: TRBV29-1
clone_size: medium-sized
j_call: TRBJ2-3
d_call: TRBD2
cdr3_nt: TGCAGCGTTAAGGGACTAGCGGGCCTCACAGATACGCAGTATTTT
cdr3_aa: CSVKGLAGLTDTQYF

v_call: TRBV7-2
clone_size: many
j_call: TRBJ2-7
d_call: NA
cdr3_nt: TGTGCCAGCAGCCACGACGGAGGCGAGCAGTACTTC
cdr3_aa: CASSHDGGEQYF

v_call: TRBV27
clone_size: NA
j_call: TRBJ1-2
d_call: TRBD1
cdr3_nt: TGTGCCAGCAGTGGGGACAGTCATCCTGCTAACTATGGCTACACCTTC
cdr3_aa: CASSGDSHPANYGYTF

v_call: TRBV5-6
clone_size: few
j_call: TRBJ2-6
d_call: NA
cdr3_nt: TGTGCCAGCAGCGGGACCGGGACGTTTGTAGCTGGGGCCAACGTCCTGACTTTC
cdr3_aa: CASSGTGTFVAGANVLTF

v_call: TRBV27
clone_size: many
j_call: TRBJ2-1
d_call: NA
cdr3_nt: TGTGCCAGCAGTACCTGGACCAACCCATACTACAATGAGCAGTTCTTC
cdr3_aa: CASSTWTNPYYNEQFF

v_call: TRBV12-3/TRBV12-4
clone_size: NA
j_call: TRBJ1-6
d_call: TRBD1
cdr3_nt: TGTGCCAGCAGTTCAGGACAGGGGGGTTATAATTCACCCCTCCACTTT
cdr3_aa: CASSSGQGGYNSPLHF

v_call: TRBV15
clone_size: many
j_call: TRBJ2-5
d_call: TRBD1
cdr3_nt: TGTGCCACCAGCAGAGATCGGAGTATGACAGGGAGCTTTCAAGAGACCCAGTACTTC
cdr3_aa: CATSRDRSMTGSFQETQYF

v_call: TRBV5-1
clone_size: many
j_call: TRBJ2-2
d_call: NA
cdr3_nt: TGCGCCAGCAGCTTGAAGGGTTTTGACACCGGGGAGCTGTTTTTT
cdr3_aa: CASSLKGFDTGELFF

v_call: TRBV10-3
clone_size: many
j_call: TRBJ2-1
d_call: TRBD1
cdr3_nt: TGTGCCATCAGCCCCTACAGGGGTAGCTATGAGCAGTTCTTC
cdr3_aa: CAISPYRGSYEQFF

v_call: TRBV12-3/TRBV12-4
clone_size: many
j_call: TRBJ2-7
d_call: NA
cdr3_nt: TGTGCCAGCAGTCCCAGCGACTCCTACGAGCAGTACTTC
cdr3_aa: CASSPSDSYEQYF

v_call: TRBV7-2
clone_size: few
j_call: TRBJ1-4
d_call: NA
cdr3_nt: TGTGCCAGCAGTTTCGCAGGAGGGCGTGAAAAACTGTTTTTT
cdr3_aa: CASSFAGGREKLFF

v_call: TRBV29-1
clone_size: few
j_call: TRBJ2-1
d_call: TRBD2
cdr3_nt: TGCAGCGTTGATCGGGGGGTCACGAATGAGCAGTTCTTC
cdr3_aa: CSVDRGVTNEQFF

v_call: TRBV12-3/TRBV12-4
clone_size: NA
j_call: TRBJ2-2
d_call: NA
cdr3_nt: TGTGCCAGCAGTTTAGCGCAGAACACCGGGGAGCTGTTTTTT
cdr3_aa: CASSLAQNTGELFF

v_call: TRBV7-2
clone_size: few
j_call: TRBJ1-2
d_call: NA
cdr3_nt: TGTGCCAGCAGCTTATCTGGTGGGCGAGAGGGCATCTATGGCTACACCTTC
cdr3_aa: CASSLSGGREGIYGYTF

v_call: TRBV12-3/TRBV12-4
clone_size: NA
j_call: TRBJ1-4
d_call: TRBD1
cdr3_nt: TGTGCCAGCAGTTTGGGGGACAGGGGGCCTGGTGAAAAACTGTTTTTT
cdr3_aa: CASSLGDRGPGEKLFF